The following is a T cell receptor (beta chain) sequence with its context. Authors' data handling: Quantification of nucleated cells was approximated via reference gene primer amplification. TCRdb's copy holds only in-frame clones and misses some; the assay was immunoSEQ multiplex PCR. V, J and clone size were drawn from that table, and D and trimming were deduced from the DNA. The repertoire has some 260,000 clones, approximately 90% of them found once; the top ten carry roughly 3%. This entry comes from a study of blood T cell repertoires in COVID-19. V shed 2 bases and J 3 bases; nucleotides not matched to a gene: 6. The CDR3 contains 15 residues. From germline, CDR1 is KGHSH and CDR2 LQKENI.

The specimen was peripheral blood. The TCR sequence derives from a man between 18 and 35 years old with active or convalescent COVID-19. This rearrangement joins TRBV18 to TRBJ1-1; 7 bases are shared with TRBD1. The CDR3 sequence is CASSPWTGKDTEAFF. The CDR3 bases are TGTGCCAGCTCACCATGGACAGGAAAAGACACTGAAGCTTTCTTT.